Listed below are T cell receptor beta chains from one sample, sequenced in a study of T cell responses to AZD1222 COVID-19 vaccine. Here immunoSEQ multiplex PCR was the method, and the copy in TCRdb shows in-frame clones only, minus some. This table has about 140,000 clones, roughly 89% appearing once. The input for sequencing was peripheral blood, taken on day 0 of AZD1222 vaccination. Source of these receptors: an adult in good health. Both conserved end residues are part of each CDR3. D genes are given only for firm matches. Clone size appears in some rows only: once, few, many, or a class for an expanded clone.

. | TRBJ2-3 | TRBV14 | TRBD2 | TGTGCCAGCAGCTTGACTAGCGGGGGCCCCGCAGATACGCAGTATTTT | CASSLTSGGPADTQYF
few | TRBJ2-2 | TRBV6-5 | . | TGTGCCAGCAGTTACTCACTAGAGGCCGGGGAGCTGTTTTTT | CASSYSLEAGELFF
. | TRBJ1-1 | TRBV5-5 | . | TGTGCCAGCAGCCGGGGGGGAACTGAAGCTTTCTTT | CASSRGGTEAFF
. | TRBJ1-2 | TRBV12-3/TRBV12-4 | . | TGTGCCAGCAGTCCTGACACGAGTGGCTACACCTTC | CASSPDTSGYTF
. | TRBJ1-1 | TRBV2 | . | TGTGCCGGCCAGGAGGGGGGCACTGAAGCTTTCTTT | CAGQEGGTEAFF
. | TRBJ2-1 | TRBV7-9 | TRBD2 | TGTGCCAGCAGCGATTCGGGCGGGAGCCACAATGAGCAGTTCTTC | CASSDSGGSHNEQFF
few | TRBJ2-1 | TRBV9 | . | TGTGCCAGCAGCGCGACTAGTGCCCATGAGCAGTTCTTC | CASSATSAHEQFF
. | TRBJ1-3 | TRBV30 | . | TGTGCCTGGAGCCCTCCGGCAGCAGGCGGAAACACCATATATTTT | CAWSPPAAGGNTIYF
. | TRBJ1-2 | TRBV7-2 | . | TGTGCCAGCAGCTCTAATTTGGAGGGCTATGGCTACACCTTC | CASSSNLEGYGYTF
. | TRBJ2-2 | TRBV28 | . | TGTGCCAGCAGTACCCCGAACACCGGGGAGCTGTTTTTT | CASSTPNTGELFF
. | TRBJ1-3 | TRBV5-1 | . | TGCGCCAGCAGCTTAACAGGAACCTCTGGAAACACCATATATTTT | CASSLTGTSGNTIYF
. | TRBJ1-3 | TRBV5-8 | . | TGTGCCAGCAGCGGGGGACCGCTCTCTGGAAACACCATATATTTT | CASSGGPLSGNTIYF
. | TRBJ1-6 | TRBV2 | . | TGTGCCAGCGGTCCGCCAGGGGTCGGGTCACCCCTCCACTTT | CASGPPGVGSPLHF
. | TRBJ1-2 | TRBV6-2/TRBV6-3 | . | TGTGCCAGCAGCTTACCGACAGGTGGTGGCTACACCTTC | CASSLPTGGGYTF
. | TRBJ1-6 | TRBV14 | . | TGTGCCAGCAGCCAAGAATTGGGATCACCCCTCCACTTT | CASSQELGSPLHF
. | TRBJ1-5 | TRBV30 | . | TGTGCCTGGAGGGGAACCAACGCGGCGCCCCAGCATTTT | CAWRGTNAAPQHF
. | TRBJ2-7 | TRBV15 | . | TGTGCCAGCCCCTACGAGGCTCGCTACGAGCAGTACTTC | CASPYEARYEQYF
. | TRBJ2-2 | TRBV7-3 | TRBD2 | TGTGCCAGCAGCTTACGGGGTTTGCTAGCGGACGACGGCACCGGGGAGCTGTTTTTT | CASSLRGLLADDGTGELFF
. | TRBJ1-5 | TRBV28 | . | TGTGCCAGCAGTTCTCCCAGAGGGACTACTAATCAGCCCCAGCATTTT | CASSSPRGTTNQPQHF
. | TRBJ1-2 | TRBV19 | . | TGTGCCAGTAGCTCCCCGGGGCGGGGTAGCTATGGCTACACCTTC | CASSSPGRGSYGYTF